This T cell receptor beta chain is drawn from a study of T cells in localized non-small cell lung cancer. Regarding the study as a whole: For the top 100 tumor clones, a median about 50 also appeared in adjacent lung. Among the tissues sampled, uninvolved adjacent lung had the highest T cell clonality, above tumor.

The data were produced by immunoSEQ multiplex PCR, yet TCRdb's version contains in-frame clones alone and is incomplete. The table lists about 59,000 clones, approximately 90% of them singletons, with under 25% in the top ten. Germline V gene lookup returns CDR1 SGHAT and CDR2 FQNNGV. The CDR3 has 12 residues. The germline V and J ends were trimmed by 6 bases and 3 bases, with 9 bases remaining between them. Remarks on this clone: Its antigen remains unknown.

V is TRBV11-2 and J is TRBJ2-7; maybe TRBD2 (6 bases). The material was peripheral blood, obtained before any cancer treatment. This receptor was identified in a man aged 40-75 years with stage I squamous cell lung carcinoma. CDR3 amino acids: CASRRENYEQYF. In DNA, the CDR3 is TGTGCCAGCAGGCGGGAAAACTACGAGCAGTACTTC.